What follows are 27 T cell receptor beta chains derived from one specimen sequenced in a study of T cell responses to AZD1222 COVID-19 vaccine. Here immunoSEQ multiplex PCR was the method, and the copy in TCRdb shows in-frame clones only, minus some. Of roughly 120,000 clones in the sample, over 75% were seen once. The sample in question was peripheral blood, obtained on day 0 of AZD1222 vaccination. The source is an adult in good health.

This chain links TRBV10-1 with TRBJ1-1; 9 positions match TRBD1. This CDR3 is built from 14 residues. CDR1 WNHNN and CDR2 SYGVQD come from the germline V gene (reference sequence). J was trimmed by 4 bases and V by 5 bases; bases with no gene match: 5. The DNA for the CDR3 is TGCGCCAGCAGTCCGGGACAGGGAGGCACTGAAGCTTTCTTT. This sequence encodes CASSPGQGGTEAFF.

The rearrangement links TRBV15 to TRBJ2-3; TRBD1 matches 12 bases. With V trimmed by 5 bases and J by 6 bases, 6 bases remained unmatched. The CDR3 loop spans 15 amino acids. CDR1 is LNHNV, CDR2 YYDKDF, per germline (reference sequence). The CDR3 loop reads CATSRRDRGHDTQYF. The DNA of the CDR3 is TGTGCCACCAGCCGCCGGGACAGGGGGCATGATACGCAGTATTTT. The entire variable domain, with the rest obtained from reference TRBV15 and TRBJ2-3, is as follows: DAMVIQNPRYQVTQFGKPVTLSCSQTLNHNVMYWYQQKSSQAPKLLFHYYDKDFNNEADTPDNFQSRRPNTSFCFLDIRSPGLGDTAMYLCATSRRDRGHDTQYFGPGTRLTVL.

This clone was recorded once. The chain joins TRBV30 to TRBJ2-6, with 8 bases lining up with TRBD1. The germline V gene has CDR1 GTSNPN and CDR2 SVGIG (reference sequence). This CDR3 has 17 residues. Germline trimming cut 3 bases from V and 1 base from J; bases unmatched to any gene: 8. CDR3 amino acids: CAWSKDRVRSGANVLTF. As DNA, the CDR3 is TGTGCCTGGAGCAAGGACAGGGTTAGGTCTGGGGCCAACGTCCTGACTTTC.

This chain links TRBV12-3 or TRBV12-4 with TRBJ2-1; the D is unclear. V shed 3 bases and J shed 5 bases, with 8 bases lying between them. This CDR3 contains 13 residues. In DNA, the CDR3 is TGTGCCAGCAGTTTTATCCAGAACAATGAGCAGTTCTTC. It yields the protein CASSFIQNNEQFF.

The CDR3 spells CASSQAAGATDTQYF. The CDR3 DNA is TGTGCCAGCAGCCAAGCAGCGGGCGCCACAGATACGCAGTATTTT. This chain links TRBV3-1 (or the pseudogene TRBV3-2) with TRBJ2-3, with D perhaps TRBD2 (6 bases). This CDR3 region has 15 residues. Trimming removed 1 base at V and 2 bases at J, with 10 bases between. CDR1 and CDR2 from the germline V gene are LGHDT and YNNKEL (reference sequence).

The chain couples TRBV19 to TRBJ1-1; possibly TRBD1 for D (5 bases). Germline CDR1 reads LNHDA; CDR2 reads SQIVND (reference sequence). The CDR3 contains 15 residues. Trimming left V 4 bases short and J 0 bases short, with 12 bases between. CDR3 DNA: TGTGCCAGTAGTACCGAGACAGTCATGAACACTGAAGCTTTCTTT. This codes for CASSTETVMNTEAFF.

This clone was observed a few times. The CDR3 loop reads CASSSPGEEAFF. The DNA for the CDR3 is TGCGCCAGCAGCTCGCCGGGAGAAGAGGCTTTCTTT. The chain combines TRBV5-1 with TRBJ1-1; D unclear. The CDR3 is 12 residues long. Germline V gene sequence: CDR1 SGHRS, CDR2 YFSETQ. Trimming cost V 3 bases and J 11 bases, with 14 bases left between them.

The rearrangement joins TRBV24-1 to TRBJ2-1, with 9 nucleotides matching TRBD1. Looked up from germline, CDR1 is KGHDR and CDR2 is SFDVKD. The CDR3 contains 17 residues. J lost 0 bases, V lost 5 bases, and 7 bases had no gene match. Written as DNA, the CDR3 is TGTGCCACCAGTGGCCGAGGACAGGGGAGCTCCTACAATGAGCAGTTCTTC. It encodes CATSGRGQGSSYNEQFF.

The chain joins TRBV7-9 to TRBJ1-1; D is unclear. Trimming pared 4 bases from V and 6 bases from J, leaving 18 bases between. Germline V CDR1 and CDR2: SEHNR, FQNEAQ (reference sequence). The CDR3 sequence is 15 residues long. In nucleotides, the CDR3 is TGTGCCAGCAGCTCAGCGCCGCCGGGTCCTCCTGAAGCTTTCTTT. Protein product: CASSSAPPGPPEAFF.

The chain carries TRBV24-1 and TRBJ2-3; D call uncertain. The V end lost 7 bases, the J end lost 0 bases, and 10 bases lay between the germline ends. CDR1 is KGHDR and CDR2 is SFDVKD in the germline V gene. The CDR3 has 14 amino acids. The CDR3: CATRPKSSTDTQYF. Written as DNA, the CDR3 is TGTGCCACCAGACCGAAATCTAGCACAGATACGCAGTATTTT.

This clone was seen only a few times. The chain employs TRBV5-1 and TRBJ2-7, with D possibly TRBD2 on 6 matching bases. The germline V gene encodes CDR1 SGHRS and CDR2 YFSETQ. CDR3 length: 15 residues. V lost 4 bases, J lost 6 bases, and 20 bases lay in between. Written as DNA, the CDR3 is TGCGCCAGCAGCCCCGGGGAGGCCCCCTATCGCGAGCAGTACTTC. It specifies CASSPGEAPYREQYF.

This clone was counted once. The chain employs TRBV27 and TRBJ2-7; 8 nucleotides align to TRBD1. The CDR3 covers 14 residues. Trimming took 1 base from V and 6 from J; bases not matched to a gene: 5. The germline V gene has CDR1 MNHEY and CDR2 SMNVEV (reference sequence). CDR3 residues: CASSLLDRAPEQYF. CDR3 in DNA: TGTGCCAGCAGTTTATTGGACAGGGCTCCCGAGCAGTACTTC.

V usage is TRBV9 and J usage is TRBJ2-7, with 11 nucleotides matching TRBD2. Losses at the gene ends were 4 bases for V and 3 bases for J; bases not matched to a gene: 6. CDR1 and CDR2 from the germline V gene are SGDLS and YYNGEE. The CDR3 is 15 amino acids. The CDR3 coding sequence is TGTGCCAGCAGCCCGAGACTAGCGGGATTCTACGAGCAGTACTTC. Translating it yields CASSPRLAGFYEQYF.

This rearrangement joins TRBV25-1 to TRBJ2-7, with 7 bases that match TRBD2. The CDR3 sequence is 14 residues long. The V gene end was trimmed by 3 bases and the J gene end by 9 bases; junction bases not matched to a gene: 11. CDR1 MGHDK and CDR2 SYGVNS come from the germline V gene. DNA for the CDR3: TGTGCCAGCAGTGATTTCTTTGGGGGGGACGGGCAGTACTTC. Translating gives CASSDFFGGDGQYF.

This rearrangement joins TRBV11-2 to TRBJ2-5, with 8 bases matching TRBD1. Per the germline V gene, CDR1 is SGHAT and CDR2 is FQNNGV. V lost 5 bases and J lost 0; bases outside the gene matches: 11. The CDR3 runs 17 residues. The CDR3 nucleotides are TGTGCCAGCAGCACCCGACAGGGGCCAAGGTACCAAGAGACCCAGTACTTC. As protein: CASSTRQGPRYQETQYF.

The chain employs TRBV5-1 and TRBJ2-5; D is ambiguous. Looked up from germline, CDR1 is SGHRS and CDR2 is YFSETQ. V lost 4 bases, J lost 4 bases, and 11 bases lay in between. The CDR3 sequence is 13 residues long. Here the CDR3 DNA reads TGCGCCAGCAGCCACCCGGGCGGAGAGACCCAGTACTTC. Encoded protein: CASSHPGGETQYF.

The DNA for the CDR3 is TGTGCTAGTGCCCCGTCCTCCGCGGGGGGTACAGATACGCAGTATTTT. Translated, it gives CASAPSSAGGTDTQYF. The genes are TRBV12-5 and TRBJ2-3, with 8 bases identical to TRBD2. This CDR3 has 16 amino acids. The J segment lost 3 bases and the V segment lost 7 bases, leaving 12 bases of the junction unmatched. The germline V gene encodes CDR1 LGHNT and CDR2 FRNRAP.

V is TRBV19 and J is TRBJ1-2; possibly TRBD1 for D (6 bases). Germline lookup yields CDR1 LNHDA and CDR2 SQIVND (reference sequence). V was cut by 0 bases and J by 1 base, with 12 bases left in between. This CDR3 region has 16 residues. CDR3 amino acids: CASSIEDSRNNYGYTF. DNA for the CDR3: TGTGCCAGTAGTATAGAGGACAGCCGCAATAACTATGGCTACACCTTC.

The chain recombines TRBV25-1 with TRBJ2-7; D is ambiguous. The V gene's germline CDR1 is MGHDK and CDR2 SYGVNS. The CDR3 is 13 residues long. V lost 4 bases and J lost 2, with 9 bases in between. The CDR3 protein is CASSGGVPYEQYF. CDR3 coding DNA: TGTGCCAGCAGTGGCGGAGTCCCCTACGAGCAGTACTTC.

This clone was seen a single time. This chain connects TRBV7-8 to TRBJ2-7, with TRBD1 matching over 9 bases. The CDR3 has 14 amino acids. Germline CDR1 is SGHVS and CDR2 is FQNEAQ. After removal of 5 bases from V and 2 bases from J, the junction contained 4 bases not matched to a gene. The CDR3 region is CASSQRQGAYEQYF. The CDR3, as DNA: TGTGCCAGCAGCCAGAGACAGGGGGCCTACGAGCAGTACTTC.

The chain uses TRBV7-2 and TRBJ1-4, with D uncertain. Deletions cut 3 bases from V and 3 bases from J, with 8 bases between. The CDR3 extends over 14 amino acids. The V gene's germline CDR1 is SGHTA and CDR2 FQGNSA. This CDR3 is CASSFQGSNEKLFF. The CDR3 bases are TGTGCCAGCAGCTTCCAAGGGTCTAATGAAAAACTGTTTTTT.

The CDR3 coding sequence is TGTGCCAGTAGTATGTTCCAGGGTGAGCAGTTCTTC. As protein: CASSMFQGEQFF. The chain joins TRBV19 to TRBJ2-1, with D possibly matching TRBD1 (5 bases). Germline CDR1 reads LNHDA; CDR2 reads SQIVND (reference sequence). V dropped 3 bases and J dropped 9 bases, with 9 bases sitting between them. This CDR3 spans 12 amino acids.

The CDR3 sequence is CASSSVLAGGSDTQYF. Written as DNA, the CDR3 is TGTGCCAGCAGCTCCGTCCTAGCGGGAGGTTCAGATACGCAGTATTTT. The rearrangement joins TRBV7-2 to TRBJ2-3; 11 positions match TRBD2. Germline V gene sequence: CDR1 SGHTA, CDR2 FQGNSA. The CDR3 has 16 amino acids. The V gene end was trimmed by 4 bases and the J gene end by 4 bases; junction bases not matched to a gene: 7. The variable domain in full, with the rest retrieved from reference TRBV7-2 and TRBJ2-3, is GAGVSQSPSNKVTEKGKDVELRCDPISGHTALYWYRQSLGQGLEFLIYFQGNSAPDKSGLPSDRFSAERTGGSVSTLTIQRTQQEDSAVYLCASSSVLAGGSDTQYFGPGTRLTVL.

DNA of the CDR3: TGTGCCAGCAGTTTATCCGACACCCGGTCACCCCTCCACTTT. As protein: CASSLSDTRSPLHF. J is TRBJ1-6 and V is TRBV27; the D is unclear. The ends were cut back, 0 bases at V and 10 bases at J, with 10 bases in the middle. The CDR3 is made up of 14 amino acids. Germline CDR1 reads MNHEY; CDR2 reads SMNVEV (reference sequence).

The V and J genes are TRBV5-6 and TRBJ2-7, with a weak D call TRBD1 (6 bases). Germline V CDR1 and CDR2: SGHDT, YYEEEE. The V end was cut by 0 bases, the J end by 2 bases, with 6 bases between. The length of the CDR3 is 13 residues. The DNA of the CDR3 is TGTGCCAGCAGCTTGGACAGGGCCTACGAGCAGTACTTC. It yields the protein CASSLDRAYEQYF.

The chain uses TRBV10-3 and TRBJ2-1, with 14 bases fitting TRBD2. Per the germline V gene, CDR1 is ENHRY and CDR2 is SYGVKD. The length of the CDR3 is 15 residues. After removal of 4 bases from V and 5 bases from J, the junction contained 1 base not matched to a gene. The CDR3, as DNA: TGTGCCATCAGTGGGGGACTAGCGGGGGACAATGAGCAGTTCTTC. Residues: CAISGGLAGDNEQFF.

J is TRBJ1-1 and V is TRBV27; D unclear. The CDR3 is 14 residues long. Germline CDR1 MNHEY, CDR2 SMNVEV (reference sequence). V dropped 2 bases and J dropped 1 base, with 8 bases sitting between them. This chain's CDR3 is CASSLVGSNTEAFF. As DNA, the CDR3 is TGTGCCAGCAGTTTAGTAGGTTCGAACACTGAAGCTTTCTTT.